This TCR beta chain was recorded in a study of technical replicates of blood from a few donors (dated by TCRdb to about 2017). Receptor amplification or capture employed the immunoSEQ multiplex PCR assay. What TCRdb holds here is the immuneACCESS table cut down to in-frame rearrangements. Part of the clones is not present; checked against another copy, under half of the missing clones reflect an unresolved V gene, and the others are unexplained. The sample includes about 73,000 clones, with about 92% observed a single time. The ten biggest clones cover 0.2% to 0.3% of the sample. A word on this clone: Its binding antigen is unknown. The sample holds no much larger clone one base away, and base qualities are not on file.

The clonotype originates from a human donor in good health. The specimen was T cells isolated from PBMCs.

The nucleotide sequence reads as follows: TGTGCCAGCAGCTTCAGAGCGGGGCGATACAATGAGCAGTTCTTC. It encodes CASSFRAGRYNEQFF. The rearranged segments are TRBV11-3 and TRBJ2-1, and TRBD2 aligns with 7 junction nucleotides. The germline V gene gives CDR1 as SGHNT and CDR2 as YENEEA. V is trimmed back by 3 bases and J by 4 bases, and the junction contains 6 bases that no gene match accounts for. The CDR3 holds 15 amino acids from the cysteine to the phenylalanine. Only the CDR3 region is kept as DNA, spanning 45 bases read in frame from base 1.